The 21 T cell receptor beta chains given below trace back to one sample, sequenced in a study of T cell responses to AZD1222 COVID-19 vaccine. Method: immunoSEQ multiplex PCR; TCRdb's copy keeps in-frame clones and lacks some. The sample consists of around 120,000 clones, approximately 90% of them appearing once. Source: peripheral blood, taken 28 days after the second AZD1222 dose. The receptors originated from an adult who received the AZD1222 COVID-19 vaccine.

This chain's CDR3 is CASRRQGAYEQYF. DNA for the CDR3: TGTGCCAGCAGGCGACAGGGGGCCTACGAGCAGTACTTC. The chain recombines TRBV27 with TRBJ2-7, with 9 bases matching TRBD1. This CDR3 region has 13 residues. V lost 6 bases, J lost 2 bases, and 2 bases stayed unmatched. Germline values: CDR1 MNHEY, CDR2 SMNVEV (reference sequence).

This clone was detected a few times. The gene calls are TRBV12-5 and TRBJ1-1, with D possibly matching TRBD1 (6 bases). The CDR3 extends over 13 amino acids. Trimming shortened V by 7 bases and J by 5 bases, and 14 bases separated the two germline ends. CDR1 and CDR2 (germline): LGHNT, FRNRAP. The CDR3 protein is CASARATGTEAFF. The CDR3 DNA sequence: TGTGCTAGTGCCCGGGCCACAGGGACTGAAGCTTTCTTT.

In DNA, the CDR3 is TGTGCCAGCAGTTCAGATTCCCACAATGAGCAGTTCTTC. Its translation: CASSSDSHNEQFF. The chain has TRBV28 and TRBJ2-1; unclear D gene. V dropped 4 bases and J dropped 5 bases, with 9 bases sitting between them. The CDR3 runs to 13 residues. Germline loops: CDR1 MDHEN, CDR2 SYDVKM.

This chain links TRBV7-8 with TRBJ2-7, with 10 bases lining up with TRBD1. This CDR3 contains 18 residues. Germline V gene sequence: CDR1 SGHVS, CDR2 FQNEAQ. The ends lost 2 bases at V and 6 bases at J; junction bases unmatched: 16. DNA for the CDR3: TGTGCCAGCAGCTTATCTCCCTCCTCCGGGACAGGGGACCGCGAGCAGTACTTC. It translates to CASSLSPSSGTGDREQYF.

In this sample, this clone turned up once. The rearrangement uses TRBV4-1 and TRBJ1-1; unclear D gene. Trimming cost V 0 bases and J 1 base, with 9 bases left between them. Germline CDR1 MGHRA, CDR2 YSYEKL. The CDR3 length is 15 residues. The CDR3 protein is CASSQEETGNTEAFF. The CDR3 DNA sequence: TGCGCCAGCAGCCAAGAGGAGACGGGGAACACTGAAGCTTTCTTT.

V is TRBV7-2 and J is TRBJ2-3; 8 bases fit TRBD2. This CDR3 contains 14 residues. The germline V gene encodes CDR1 SGHTA and CDR2 FQGNSA. V was clipped by 3 bases and J by 3 bases; unmatched bases: 2. This chain's CDR3 is CASSLGLVTDTQYF. The CDR3 DNA sequence: TGTGCCAGCAGCTTGGGACTAGTTACAGATACGCAGTATTTT.

The chain is built from TRBV6-5 and TRBJ1-2; D gene uncertain. CDR1 is MNHEY and CDR2 is SVGAGI in the germline V gene. The CDR3 sequence is 15 residues long. The V and J ends lost 0 bases and 5 bases respectively, with 13 bases between them. The CDR3 spells CASSYSGEEGYGYTF. CDR3 in DNA: TGTGCCAGCAGTTACTCCGGGGAGGAAGGGTATGGCTACACCTTC.

The V gene is TRBV19, the J gene TRBJ2-1; TRBD2 is a possible D gene (6 bases). Germline CDR1 is LNHDA and CDR2 is SQIVND (reference sequence). The CDR3 contains 14 residues. V was shortened by 5 bases and J by 8 bases, with 16 bases between the two germline ends. The CDR3 DNA sequence: TGTGCCAGTAGTTGGGCGGGGCTTGGGGATGAGCAGTTCTTC. Protein: CASSWAGLGDEQFF.

The J gene is TRBJ2-7, the V gene TRBV30; D is unresolved. Germline CDR1 and CDR2: GTSNPN and SVGIG (reference sequence). V gave up 3 bases and J gave up 2 bases, with 8 bases separating them. This CDR3 region has 12 residues. CDR3 bases: TGTGCCTGGAGGACACTTACCTACGAGCAGTACTTC. This translates into CAWRTLTYEQYF.

J is TRBJ1-5 and V is TRBV19; D not certain. The CDR3 spans 10 residues. Per the germline V gene, CDR1 is LNHDA and CDR2 is SQIVND (reference sequence). Trimming left V 7 bases short and J 4 bases short, with 2 bases between. The CDR3 DNA follows: TGTGCCAGTAATAATCAGCCCCAGCATTTT. It encodes CASNNQPQHF.

This chain joins TRBV18 and TRBJ2-1; 14 positions match TRBD2. CDR3 length: 16 residues. Germline CDR1 KGHSH, CDR2 LQKENI. The ends lost 3 bases at V and 9 bases at J; junction bases unmatched: 7. The CDR3 sequence is CASSPPGLAGAFEQFF. CDR3 sequence (DNA): TGTGCCAGCTCACCTCCGGGACTAGCGGGAGCGTTTGAGCAGTTCTTC.

V gene TRBV21-1 combines with J gene TRBJ2-1; the DNA was not compared with TRBD2, the D call given in the table. TRBV21-1 is an annotated pseudogene. The CDR3 is 17 amino acids. CDR3 in DNA: TGTGCCAGCAGCAAAGGGTCAGTAGCGGGGCCCTCCAATGAGCAGTTCTTC. Translated, it gives CASSKGSVAGPSNEQFF.

CDR3 nucleotide sequence: TGTGCCAGCAGTGACTCCGCAGAGGTCCCTGAAGCTTTCTTT. As protein: CASSDSAEVPEAFF. The chain uses TRBV6-4 and TRBJ1-1; D not certain. The V gene lost 0 bases and the J gene lost 6 bases, with 11 bases spanning the gap. The length of the CDR3 is 14 residues. CDR1 MRHNA and CDR2 SNTAGT come from the germline V gene.

This clone has a count of ten or more. The same CDR3 also results from other DNA sequences found in this sample. The chain joins TRBV4-3 to TRBJ2-2; 7 nucleotides match TRBD1. Germline V gene data show CDR1 as LGHNA and CDR2 as YSLEER. With V trimmed by 1 base and J by 5 bases, 4 bases remained unmatched. This CDR3 spans 15 amino acids. The CDR3 spells CASSQGQGPTGELFF. The CDR3 DNA reads as TGCGCCAGCAGCCAAGGACAGGGTCCGACCGGGGAGCTGTTTTTT.

The rearrangement joins TRBV6-4 to TRBJ2-3; no reliable D call. V was pared by 4 bases and J by 5 bases, with 10 bases between. This CDR3 spans 13 amino acids. The germline CDR1 and CDR2 sequences are MRHNA and SNTAGT. CDR3 region: CASSGADKDTQYF. For the CDR3, the DNA is TGTGCCAGCAGTGGGGCAGACAAAGATACGCAGTATTTT.

CDR3 bases: TGTGCCAGCAGCCAGAACATGGTCAATGAGCAGTTCTTC. It is translated as CASSQNMVNEQFF. V gene TRBV7-2 combines with J gene TRBJ2-1; D is ambiguous. CDR3 size: 13 residues. V lost 5 bases to trimming and J lost 6 bases, with 11 bases between them. Germline CDR1 reads SGHTA; CDR2 reads FQGNSA.

The chain links TRBV6-2 or TRBV6-3 to TRBJ1-1, with TRBD1 as a possible D gene (6 bases). Trimming removed 2 bases from V and 5 bases from J, with 18 bases in between. Germline V CDR1 and CDR2: MNHEY, SVGEGT. There are 16 residues in the CDR3. CDR3 residues: CASSYTYSRGETEAFF. The CDR3 DNA is TGTGCCAGCAGTTACACCTACTCAAGGGGGGAAACTGAAGCTTTCTTT.

V and J are TRBV5-4 and TRBJ1-2; possible D gene TRBD1, 5 bases. The CDR3 runs to 15 residues. The V end lost 0 bases, the J end lost 4 bases, and 13 bases lay between the germline ends. CDR1 SGHNT and CDR2 YYREEE come from the germline V gene (reference sequence). The CDR3 DNA reads TGTGCCAGCAGCTTGGTAGGGGTTTGGTTCTATGGCTACACCTTC. Translated, it gives CASSLVGVWFYGYTF.

V gene TRBV30 combines with J gene TRBJ1-1; D unresolved. From germline, CDR1 is GTSNPN and CDR2 SVGIG (reference sequence). V shed 2 bases and J shed 7 bases, with 17 bases lying between them. The CDR3 has 14 residues. The CDR3: CAWSRRVEGFEAFF. CDR3 in DNA: TGTGCCTGGAGTAGGAGGGTAGAGGGATTTGAAGCTTTCTTT.

The V gene is TRBV30, the J gene TRBJ2-3; perhaps TRBD1 as D (6 bases). Germline CDR1 reads GTSNPN; CDR2 reads SVGIG (reference sequence). The length of the CDR3 is 15 residues. The ends were cut back, 3 bases at V and 0 bases at J, with 13 bases in the middle. CDR3 sequence: CAWSATGMSTDTQYF. The CDR3 DNA sequence: TGTGCCTGGAGCGCCACAGGGATGAGCACAGATACGCAGTATTTT.

This clone occurred once. The chain recombines TRBV11-2 with TRBJ2-3; 7 nucleotides line up with TRBD1. V lost 5 bases, J lost 4 bases, and 3 bases stayed unmatched. Germline V lookup: CDR1 SGHAT, CDR2 FQNNGV. This CDR3 has 13 residues. CDR3 region: CASSQTGPDTQYF. The CDR3, as DNA: TGTGCCAGCAGCCAGACAGGGCCAGATACGCAGTATTTT. Drawing the rest from reference TRBV11-2 and TRBJ2-3, the complete variable domain is EAGVAQSPRYKIIEKRQSVAFWCNPISGHATLYWYQQILGQGPKLLIQFQNNGVVDDSQLPKDRFSAERLKGVDSTLKIQPAKLEDSAVYLCASSQTGPDTQYFGPGTRLTVL.